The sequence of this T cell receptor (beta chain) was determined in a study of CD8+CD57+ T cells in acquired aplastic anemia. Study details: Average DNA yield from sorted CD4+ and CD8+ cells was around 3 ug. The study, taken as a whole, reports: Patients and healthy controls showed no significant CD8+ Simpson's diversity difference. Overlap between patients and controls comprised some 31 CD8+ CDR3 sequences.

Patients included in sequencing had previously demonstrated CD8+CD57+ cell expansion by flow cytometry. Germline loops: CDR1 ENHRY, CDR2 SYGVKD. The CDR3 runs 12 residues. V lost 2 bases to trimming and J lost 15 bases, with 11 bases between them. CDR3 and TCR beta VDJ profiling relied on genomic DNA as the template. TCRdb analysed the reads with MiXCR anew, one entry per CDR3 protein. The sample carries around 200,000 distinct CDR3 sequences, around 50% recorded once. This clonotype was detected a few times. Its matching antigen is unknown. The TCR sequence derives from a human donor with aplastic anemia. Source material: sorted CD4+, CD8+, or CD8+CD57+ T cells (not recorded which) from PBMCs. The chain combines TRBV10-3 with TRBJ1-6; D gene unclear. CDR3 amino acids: CAISEVGLLLHF. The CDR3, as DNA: TGTGCCATCAGTGAGGTCGGGTTGCTCCTCCACTTT.